Detailed here is one T cell receptor beta chain. The V and J ends lost 5 bases and 2 bases, in that order; junction bases with no gene match: 11. The CDR3 is 17 amino acids. Germline V gene sequence: CDR1 SGHVS, CDR2 FQNEAQ. This sample was taken from a study of blood T cell repertoires in COVID-19. Across the study: COVID-19 samples, acute and convalescent, were from the United States, Italy and Spain. T cells, B-cell-depleted T cells, or PBMCs provided the cDNA or gDNA that served as material.

In the original workflow: Reference gene primer amplification in the assay estimated nucleated cell counts. TCRdb's table, derived via immunoSEQ multiplex PCR, lists solely in-frame clones and lacks some. D and trimming come from the DNA, and the V and J calls and clone size come from that table. The sample holds about 85,000 clones; roughly 89% are singletons and the top ten take roughly 2.3%. The TCR comes from a man over 45 with acute or convalescent COVID-19. The chain is built from TRBV7-8 and TRBJ1-5, with 8 positions matching TRBD1. The sequenced sample was peripheral blood. The CDR3 DNA follows: TGTGCCAGCAGCCGCGGGACAGGCTTGGAGGGCAATCAGCCCCAGCATTTT. Translation: CASSRGTGLEGNQPQHF.